Listed here are 15 T cell receptor beta chains from one sample, sequenced in a study of blood T cells in healthy people across ages. A second PCR of about 7 to 12 cycles used a sample-barcoded 5' primer and a J-beta primer mix. TCRdb fed the 5' RACE reads into MiXCR, producing one record per CDR3 protein. The sample shows 1.6 million or so distinct CDR3 sequences, around 35% of them seen only once. Sequenced input: blood. The receptors derive from a young woman in good health.

The gene calls are TRBV7-3 and TRBJ2-6; 13 nucleotides align to TRBD2. The CDR3 is made up of 18 amino acids. With V trimmed by 4 bases and J by 2 bases, 5 bases remained unmatched. CDR1 is SGHTA, CDR2 FQGTGA, per germline. The CDR3 is CASSSPGLAGTGANVLTF. The CDR3 region has the DNA TGTGCCAGCAGCTCGCCGGGACTAGCGGGAACTGGGGCCAACGTCCTGACTTTC. Together with reference TRBV7-3 and TRBJ2-6, the CDR3 gives the full variable domain: GAGVSQTPSNKVTEKGKYVELRCDPISGHTALYWYRQSLGQGPEFLIYFQGTGAADDSGLPNDRFFAVRPEGSVSTLKIQRTERGDSAVYLCASSSPGLAGTGANVLTFGAGSRLTVL.

This clonotype was detected only a few times. The J gene is TRBJ2-3, the V gene TRBV2; 8 bases fit TRBD2. Per germline, CDR1 SNHLY and CDR2 FYNNEI. This CDR3 is built from 15 residues. With 5 bases clipped from V and 0 bases from J, the junction kept 4 bases outside the gene matches. CDR3 coding DNA: TGTGCCAGCAGTCGTAGCGGGGATAGCACAGATACGCAGTATTTT. Its protein product is CASSRSGDSTDTQYF.

This clonotype was detected only a few times. V is TRBV20-1 and J is TRBJ2-1, with TRBD2 matching 13 bases. The CDR3 runs 19 residues. From germline, CDR1 is DFQATT and CDR2 SNEGSKA (reference sequence). The trim removed 1 base at V and 0 bases at J, leaving 9 bases unmatched. In nucleotides, the CDR3 is TGCAGTGCTAGAGGCGGGACTAGCGGGACCTCATTCTCCTACAATGAGCAGTTCTTC. It translates to CSARGGTSGTSFSYNEQFF.

V usage is TRBV28 and J usage is TRBJ2-7; the D gene could be TRBD1 or TRBD2 (5 bases each). This CDR3 has 17 amino acids. The germline gives CDR1 MDHEN, CDR2 SYDVKM. The V gene lost 8 bases and the J gene lost 3 bases, with 26 bases spanning the gap. CDR3 bases: TGTGCCAGCTGCAATCCAGGGAGCGGTCGGGGCTACTACGAGCAGTACTTC. Its translation is CASCNPGSGRGYYEQYF.

This clonotype was seen more than once but under ten times. The chain recombines TRBV4-2 with TRBJ2-5, with 8 positions matching TRBD2. The length of the CDR3 is 15 residues. In germline, CDR1 is LGHNA, CDR2 YNFKEQ. The V and J ends lost 1 base and 5 bases, in that order; junction bases with no gene match: 6. DNA of the CDR3: TGTGCCAGCAGCCAAGCGGGACTAGTAATCGAGACCCAGTACTTC. Protein sequence: CASSQAGLVIETQYF.

This clonotype was found a few times. This chain connects TRBV7-6 to TRBJ2-5; 7 nucleotides match TRBD1. The CDR3 is 15 amino acids. Germline values: CDR1 SGHVS, CDR2 FNYEAQ. Germline trimming cut 5 bases from V and 4 bases from J; bases unmatched to any gene: 10. CDR3 in amino acids: CASSQGTGVGETQYF. CDR3 in DNA: TGTGCCAGCAGCCAAGGCACAGGGGTTGGAGAGACCCAGTACTTC.

The chain uses TRBV28 and TRBJ1-6, with D possibly TRBD1 on 5 matching bases. Trimming removed 8 bases at V and 5 bases at J, with 16 bases between. The CDR3 length is 15 residues. The germline CDR1 and CDR2 sequences are MDHEN and SYDVKM. In DNA, the CDR3 is TGTGCCAGCCGGGAGTCGGGGGGAAATAATTCACCCCTCCACTTT. Encoded protein: CASRESGGNNSPLHF.

The genes are TRBV20-1 and TRBJ2-1; TRBD1 matches at 10 bases. Germline CDR1 reads DFQATT; CDR2 reads SNEGSKA (reference sequence). Losses at the gene ends were 3 bases for V and 6 bases for J; bases not matched to a gene: 5. The CDR3 runs to 14 residues. In DNA, the CDR3 is TGCAGTGCTAGGGGACAGGGGTCGTGCAATGAGCAGTTCTTC. Translation gives CSARGQGSCNEQFF.

This chain links TRBV6-5 with TRBJ1-5; tentative D call: TRBD1 (5 bases). Trimming took off 0 bases at V and 3 bases at J, with 18 bases between the two ends. This CDR3 is 18 amino acids long. CDR1 is MNHEY and CDR2 is SVGAGI in the germline V gene. CDR3 protein: CASSYSKGGQGNNQPQHF. Here the CDR3 DNA reads TGTGCCAGCAGTTACTCGAAAGGAGGGCAGGGTAACAATCAGCCCCAGCATTTT.

This clonotype was seen more than once but under ten times. This chain uses TRBV7-6 with TRBJ2-1; 8 positions match TRBD1. CDR3 size: 17 residues. Germline V gives CDR1 SGHVS, CDR2 FNYEAQ. The V and J ends lost 4 bases and 8 bases, in that order; junction bases with no gene match: 16. DNA of the CDR3: TGTGCCAGCAGCTCCGCAGAAGATTGGACAGGGTGGGATGAGCAGTTCTTC. Translation gives CASSSAEDWTGWDEQFF.

The V gene is TRBV29-1, the J gene TRBJ2-7, with 9 nucleotides matching TRBD1. Germline CDR1 SQVTM, CDR2 ANQGSEA. This CDR3 is built from 14 residues. Unmatched junction bases numbered 10, after V lost 5 bases and J lost 5 bases. CDR3: CSVKNPGQGNEQYF. As DNA, the CDR3 is TGCAGCGTTAAAAACCCGGGACAGGGAAACGAGCAGTACTTC.

The chain employs TRBV20-1 and TRBJ1-2; D is uncertain. V lost 5 bases and J 6 bases, leaving 7 bases between the germline ends. Germline values: CDR1 DFQATT, CDR2 SNEGSKA (reference sequence). The CDR3 is 10 residues long. CDR3 sequence: CSAGVDGYTF. CDR3 coding DNA: TGCAGTGCTGGGGTTGATGGCTACACCTTC.

Regarding this clonotype: An end of the junction differs from the germline gene, which may be a read error. The rearrangement links TRBV28 to TRBJ1-5; no reliable D call. The CDR3 sequence is 15 residues long. In germline, CDR1 is MDHEN, CDR2 SYDVKM. The CDR3 DNA reads TGTGCCAGCATGACCGCAAGGGATAGCAATCGGCCCCAGCATTTT. Protein product: CASMTARDSNRPQHF.

This clonotype was picked up a small number of times. This chain connects TRBV15 to TRBJ2-1; 9 bases agree with TRBD2. J was trimmed by 7 bases and V by 1 base; bases with no gene match: 5. The CDR3 runs 15 residues. CDR1 and CDR2 (germline): LNHNV, YYDKDF (reference sequence). CDR3 sequence: CATSRGASGENEQFF. DNA of the CDR3: TGTGCCACCAGCAGAGGGGCTAGCGGGGAAAATGAGCAGTTCTTC.

CDR3 residues: CASSSRLSGRPDTQYF. CDR3 coding DNA: TGTGCCAGCAGCTCCCGCTTGAGCGGGAGGCCAGATACGCAGTATTTT. The V gene is TRBV13, the J gene TRBJ2-3; 9 nucleotides align to TRBD2. Germline trimming cut 4 bases from V and 4 bases from J; bases unmatched to any gene: 9. The germline CDR1 and CDR2 sequences are PRHDT and FYEKMQ (reference sequence). CDR3 size: 16 residues.